What follows are 17 T cell receptor beta chains derived from one specimen sequenced in a study of blood T cells in healthy people across ages. Sample-barcoded 5' priming and a J-beta primer mix drove a second PCR of roughly 6 to 12 cycles. TCRdb processed the 5' RACE reads anew with MiXCR; each CDR3 protein has one entry. The table shows more than 700,000 distinct CDR3 sequences, with roughly 46% occurring only once. The sequenced sample was blood. These receptors were obtained from a man at least 80 years old in good health.

This chain links TRBV15 with TRBJ2-5; D unclear. The CDR3 consists of 11 residues. The germline V gene encodes CDR1 LNHNV and CDR2 YYDKDF (reference sequence). V was trimmed by 6 bases and J by 4 bases, leaving 6 bases between them. The chain's CDR3 is CATSFGETQYF. The CDR3 DNA is TGTGCCACCAGTTTTGGAGAGACCCAGTACTTC.

This clonotype was found a few times. This chain links TRBV12-3 or TRBV12-4 with TRBJ2-2; 10 bases line up with TRBD2. The ends lost 4 bases at V and 0 bases at J; junction bases unmatched: 11. The CDR3 contains 19 residues. CDR3 amino acids: CASSSDPGLAIPNTGELFF. CDR3 bases: TGTGCCAGCAGTTCCGACCCGGGACTAGCGATACCGAACACCGGGGAGCTGTTTTTT.

V gene TRBV7-2 combines with J gene TRBJ1-2; D gene uncertain. The V end lost 5 bases, the J end lost 0 bases, and 13 bases lay between the germline ends. Germline V gene lookup returns CDR1 SGHTA and CDR2 FQGNSA. The CDR3 sequence is 15 residues long. The CDR3 DNA reads as TGTGCCAGCAGCCCACTTACAACAGCTAACTATGGCTACACCTTC. It is translated as CASSPLTTANYGYTF.

The chain uses TRBV27 and TRBJ2-7, with 7 nucleotides matching TRBD2. CDR3 length: 15 residues. CDR1 MNHEY and CDR2 SMNVEV come from the germline V gene (reference sequence). V was clipped by 4 bases and J by 3 bases; unmatched bases: 9. The CDR3 DNA follows: TGTGCCAGCAGTTATTCTGGCGGCGGGAGCTACGAGCAGTACTTC. Protein product: CASSYSGGGSYEQYF.

The chain has TRBV2 and TRBJ2-1, with 9 bases that match TRBD2. The J segment lost 7 bases and the V segment lost 5 bases, leaving 15 bases of the junction unmatched. The CDR3 spans 17 residues. Germline assignment: CDR1 SNHLY and CDR2 FYNNEI. CDR3 nucleotides: TGTGCCAGCAGTCTACGGCCGGGACTAGCCGGAGGGAATGAGCAGTTCTTC. It encodes CASSLRPGLAGGNEQFF.

Note on this clonotype: A much larger clone lies one base from this, so it may be a read error. The rearrangement links TRBV29-1 to TRBJ2-3; 7 bases line up with TRBD1. From germline, CDR1 is SQVTM and CDR2 ANQGSEA. The CDR3 has 15 residues. With 4 bases clipped from V and 3 bases from J, the junction kept 10 bases outside the gene matches. CDR3 residues: CSVGEGAGSTDTQYF. The CDR3 bases are TGCAGCGTTGGAGAGGGGGCAGGGTCTACAGATACGCAGTATTTT.

This clonotype was observed many times. The chain employs TRBV29-1 and TRBJ2-7; no firm D call. V lost 1 base to trimming and J lost 2 bases, with 12 bases between them. The CDR3 has 14 amino acids. Looked up from germline, CDR1 is SQVTM and CDR2 is ANQGSEA. In DNA form, the CDR3 reads TGCAGCGTTGAAGCCCCCTCGGGTCCCTACGAGCAGTACTTC. Translating it yields CSVEAPSGPYEQYF.

The chain is built from TRBV24-1 and TRBJ2-3, with D perhaps matching TRBD2 (5 bases). Trimming removed 4 bases at V and 8 bases at J, with 9 bases between. The CDR3 runs to 12 residues. The V gene's germline CDR1 is KGHDR and CDR2 SFDVKD. The CDR3 sequence: CATSEAGLTQYF. In DNA, the CDR3 is TGTGCCACCAGTGAAGCCGGACTTACGCAGTATTTT.

This chain joins TRBV20-1 and TRBJ2-3; D is perhaps TRBD1 or TRBD2 (6 bases each). Germline V gene data show CDR1 as DFQATT and CDR2 as SNEGSKA (reference sequence). The V end was cut by 6 bases, the J end by 2 bases, with 18 bases between. The CDR3 has 15 residues. CDR3 in amino acids: CSAKRRGASTDTQYF. As DNA, the CDR3 is TGCAGTGCCAAGCGGAGGGGGGCTTCCACAGATACGCAGTATTTT.

This rearrangement joins TRBV10-3 to TRBJ1-3; D remains ambiguous. Germline CDR1 is ENHRY and CDR2 is SYGVKD. Trimming removed 0 bases from V and 2 bases from J, with 8 bases in between. The CDR3 consists of 15 residues. CDR3 loop: CAISESGSPGNTIYF. The CDR3 bases are TGTGCCATCAGTGAGTCGGGTAGCCCTGGAAACACCATATATTTT.

The chain carries TRBV5-1 and TRBJ2-2; D uncertain. CDR3 size: 14 residues. The V and J ends lost 0 bases and 3 bases respectively, with 6 bases between them. CDR1 SGHRS and CDR2 YFSETQ come from the germline V gene. The CDR3 region has the DNA TGCGCCAGCAGCTTGGCGGCGGACACCGGGGAGCTGTTTTTT. Translating gives CASSLAADTGELFF.

The genes are TRBV5-5 and TRBJ2-3; 9 nucleotides agree with TRBD2. CDR3 length equals 18 residues. V gave up 5 bases and J gave up 11 bases; unmatched junction bases: 24. CDR1 and CDR2 (germline): SGHKS, YYEKEE (reference sequence). The CDR3 nucleotides are TGTGCCAGCAGAGTCAGTATCTGGCTAGCGGGACTCTCGGGCGGGCAGTATTTT. It translates to CASRVSIWLAGLSGGQYF.

Worth noting for this clonotype: A read error is likely, as this CDR3 ends without the conserved phenylalanine or tryptophan. No DNA is shown, since the ends of the CDR3 on it are uncertain; the CDR3 is the one TCRdb lists. This CDR3 is CSVSGHLT. The gene calls are TRBV29-1 and TRBJ2-4; no check of the table's D call, TRBD1, against the DNA was made. Germline CDR1 and CDR2: SQVTM and ANQGSEA. The CDR3 length equals 8 residues, ends included.

The V gene is TRBV29-1, the J gene TRBJ2-6; 12 bases match TRBD2. Germline CDR1 reads SQVTM; CDR2 reads ANQGSEA. The ends lost 0 bases at V and 3 bases at J; junction bases unmatched: 12. This CDR3 has 20 residues. The CDR3 DNA reads TGCAGCGTTGAAGAAGGACGGAGGACTAGCGGGAAGGTTGGGGCCAACGTCCTGACTTTC. Translated: CSVEEGRRTSGKVGANVLTF.

For this clonotype: Possible read error: a much larger clone is one base away. V gene TRBV12-3 or TRBV12-4 combines with J gene TRBJ2-7; D remains ambiguous. The CDR3 is 13 residues long. The CDR3 DNA reads TGTGCCAGCAGCCTCATAAGCTCCGACGAGCAGTACTTC. This encodes CASSLISSDEQYF.

This chain uses TRBV19 with TRBJ2-1; 9 bases agree with TRBD1. Trimming cost V 4 bases and J 7 bases; bases outside gene matches: 5. This CDR3 is built from 14 residues. Per germline, CDR1 LNHDA and CDR2 SQIVND (reference sequence). The CDR3 DNA reads TGTGCCAGTAGTAACACCGGGACAGGGAATGAGCAGTTCTTC. Translating it yields CASSNTGTGNEQFF. Full variable domain (outside the CDR3, taken from reference TRBV19 and TRBJ2-1): DGGITQSPKYLFRKEGQNVTLSCEQNLNHDAMYWYRQDPGQGLRLIYYSQIVNDFQKGDIAEGYSVSREKKESFPLTVTSAQKNPTAFYLCASSNTGTGNEQFFGPGTRLTVL.

The chain is built from TRBV5-6 and TRBJ2-1; D is unclear. The germline V gene has CDR1 SGHDT and CDR2 YYEEEE. Trimming left V 0 bases short and J 8 bases short, with 9 bases between. The CDR3 extends over 13 amino acids. CDR3 region: CASSLGRWDEQFF. CDR3 DNA: TGTGCCAGCAGCTTGGGACGGTGGGATGAGCAGTTCTTC.